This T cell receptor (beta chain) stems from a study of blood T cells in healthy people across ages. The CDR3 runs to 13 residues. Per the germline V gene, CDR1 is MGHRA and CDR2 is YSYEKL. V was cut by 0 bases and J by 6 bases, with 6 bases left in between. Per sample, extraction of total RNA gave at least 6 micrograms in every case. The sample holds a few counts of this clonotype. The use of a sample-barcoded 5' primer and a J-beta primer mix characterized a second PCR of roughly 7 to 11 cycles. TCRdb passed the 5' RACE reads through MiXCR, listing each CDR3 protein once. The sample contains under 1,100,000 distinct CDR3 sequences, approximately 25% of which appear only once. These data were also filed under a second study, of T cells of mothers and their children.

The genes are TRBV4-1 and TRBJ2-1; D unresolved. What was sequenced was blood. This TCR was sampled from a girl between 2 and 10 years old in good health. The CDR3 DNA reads TGCGCCAGCAGCCAAGATCTACGCAATGAGCAGTTCTTC. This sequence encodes CASSQDLRNEQFF.